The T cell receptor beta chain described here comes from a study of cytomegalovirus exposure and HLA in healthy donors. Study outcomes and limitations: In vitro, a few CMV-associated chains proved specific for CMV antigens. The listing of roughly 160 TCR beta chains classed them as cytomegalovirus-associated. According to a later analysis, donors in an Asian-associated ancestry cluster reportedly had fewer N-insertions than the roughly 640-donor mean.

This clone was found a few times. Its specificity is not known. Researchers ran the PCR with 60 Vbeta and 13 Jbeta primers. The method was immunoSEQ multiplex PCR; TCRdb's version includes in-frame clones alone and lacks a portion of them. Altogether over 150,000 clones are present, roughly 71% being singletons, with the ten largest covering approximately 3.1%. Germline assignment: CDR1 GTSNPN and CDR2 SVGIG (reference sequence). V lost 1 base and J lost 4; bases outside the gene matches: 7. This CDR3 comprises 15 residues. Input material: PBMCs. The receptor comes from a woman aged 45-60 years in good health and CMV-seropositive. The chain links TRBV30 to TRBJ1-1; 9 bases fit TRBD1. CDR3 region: CAWSAQGAPITEAFF. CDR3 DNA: TGTGCCTGGAGTGCACAGGGGGCGCCGATCACTGAAGCTTTCTTT. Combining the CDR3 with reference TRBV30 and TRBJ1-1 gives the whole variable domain SQTIHQWPATLVQPVGSPLSLECTVEGTSNPNLYWYRQAAGRGLQLLFYSVGIGQISSEVPQNLSASRPQDRQFILSSKKLLLSDSGFYLCAWSAQGAPITEAFFGQGTRLTVV.